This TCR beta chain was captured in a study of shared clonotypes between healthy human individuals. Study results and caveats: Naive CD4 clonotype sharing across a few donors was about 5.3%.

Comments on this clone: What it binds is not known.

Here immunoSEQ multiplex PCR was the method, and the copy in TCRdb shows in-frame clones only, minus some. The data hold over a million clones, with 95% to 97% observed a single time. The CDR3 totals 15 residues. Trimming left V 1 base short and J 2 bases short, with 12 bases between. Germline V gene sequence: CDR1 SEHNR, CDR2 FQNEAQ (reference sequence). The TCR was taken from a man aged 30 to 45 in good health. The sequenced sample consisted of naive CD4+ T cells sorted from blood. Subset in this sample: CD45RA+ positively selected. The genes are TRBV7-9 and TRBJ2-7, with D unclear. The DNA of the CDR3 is TGTGCCAGCAGCTTAGGGGCGGAAGGCCCCTACGAGCAGTACTTC. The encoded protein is CASSLGAEGPYEQYF.